Sequencing of this T cell receptor beta chain was carried out in a study of identifying expanded T cells in peripheral blood. Assay used: immunoSEQ multiplex PCR; TCRdb lists only in-frame clones, some missing. Here the sample spans 70,000 to 95,000 clones, 85% to 90% being singletons. V shed 3 bases, J shed 10 bases, and the junction held 10 bases outside the gene matches. The CDR3 contains 16 residues. Germline CDR1 reads SNHLY; CDR2 reads FYNNEI. Notes on the study in general: Across healthy donors, higher total template counts meant significantly greater roughly 2-week count variance. Over around two and four weeks, about 16 and 20 clones changed, versus around 1.2 between replicates.

Collection occurred without any documented infections or immune events in donors. This clone has a handful of counts. Its antigen is currently unknown. Sequenced material: blood. This TCR was sampled from a person aged 18-70 years in good health. The V and J genes are TRBV2 and TRBJ1-6, with TRBD1 identical over 9 bases. The CDR3 bases are TGTGCCAGCAGTGATGTGCGCGGGACAGGGTCATCACCCCTCCACTTT. Translating gives CASSDVRGTGSSPLHF.